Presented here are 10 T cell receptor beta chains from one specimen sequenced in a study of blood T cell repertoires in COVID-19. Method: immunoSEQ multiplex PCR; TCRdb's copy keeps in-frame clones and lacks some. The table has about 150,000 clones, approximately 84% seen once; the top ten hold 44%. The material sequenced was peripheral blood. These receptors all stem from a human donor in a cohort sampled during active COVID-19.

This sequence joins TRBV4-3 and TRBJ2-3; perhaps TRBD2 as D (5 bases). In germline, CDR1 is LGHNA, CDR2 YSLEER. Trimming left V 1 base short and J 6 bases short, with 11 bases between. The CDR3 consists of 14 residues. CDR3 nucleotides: TGCGCCAGCAGCCAAGCTCTAGCTCTTGATACGCAGTATTTT. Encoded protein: CASSQALALDTQYF.

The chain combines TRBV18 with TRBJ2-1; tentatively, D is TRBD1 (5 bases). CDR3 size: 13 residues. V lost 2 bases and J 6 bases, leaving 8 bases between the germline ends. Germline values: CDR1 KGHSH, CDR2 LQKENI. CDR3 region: CASSPDSGNEQFF. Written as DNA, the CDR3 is TGTGCCAGCTCACCAGACAGTGGCAATGAGCAGTTCTTC.

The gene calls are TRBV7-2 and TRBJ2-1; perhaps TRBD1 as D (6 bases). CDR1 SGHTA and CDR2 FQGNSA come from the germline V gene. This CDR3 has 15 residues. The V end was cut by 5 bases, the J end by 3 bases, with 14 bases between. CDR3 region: CASSPTGTLYNEQFF. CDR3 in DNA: TGTGCCAGCAGCCCCACAGGGACCCTCTACAATGAGCAGTTCTTC.

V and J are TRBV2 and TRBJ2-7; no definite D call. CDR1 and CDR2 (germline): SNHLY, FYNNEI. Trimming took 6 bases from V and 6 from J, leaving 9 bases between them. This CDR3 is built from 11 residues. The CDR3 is CASRESSEQYV. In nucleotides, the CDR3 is TGTGCCAGCAGGGAGTCGAGCGAGCAGTACGTC.

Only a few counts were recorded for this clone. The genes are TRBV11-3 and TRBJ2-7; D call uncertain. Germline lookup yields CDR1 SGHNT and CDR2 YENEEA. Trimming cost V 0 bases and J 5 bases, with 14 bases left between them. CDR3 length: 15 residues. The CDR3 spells CASSLDPQVTHEQYF. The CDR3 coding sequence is TGTGCCAGCAGCTTAGATCCCCAGGTGACCCACGAGCAGTACTTC.

The CDR3 sequence is CASSPRGGGSNTQYF. CDR3 nucleotides: TGTGCCAGCAGCCCTAGAGGGGGGGGCTCAAATACGCAGTATTTT. V gene TRBV7-6 combines with J gene TRBJ2-3; tentatively, D is TRBD2 (7 bases). Germline-derived CDR1 and CDR2 are SGHVS and FNYEAQ. The CDR3 is 15 amino acids. Trimming took off 5 bases at V and 7 bases at J, with 19 bases between the two ends.

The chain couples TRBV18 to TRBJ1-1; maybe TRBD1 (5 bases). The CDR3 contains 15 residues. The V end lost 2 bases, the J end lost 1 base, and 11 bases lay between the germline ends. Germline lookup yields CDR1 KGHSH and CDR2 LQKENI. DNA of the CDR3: TGTGCCAGCTCACCAGGGCTGGACACGAACACTGAAGCTTTCTTT. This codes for CASSPGLDTNTEAFF.

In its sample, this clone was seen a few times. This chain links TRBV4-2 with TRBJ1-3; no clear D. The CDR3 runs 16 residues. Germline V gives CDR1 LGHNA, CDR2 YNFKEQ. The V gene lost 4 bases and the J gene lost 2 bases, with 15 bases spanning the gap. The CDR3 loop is CASSPRFNEAGNTIYF. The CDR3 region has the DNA TGTGCCAGCAGCCCCAGGTTCAATGAAGCTGGAAACACCATATATTTT.

The DNA of the CDR3 is TGTGCCAGCAGCCCCGGGACAGGGAGGGATGAGCAGTTCTTC. This encodes CASSPGTGRDEQFF. V and J are TRBV28 and TRBJ2-1, with 9 bases identical to TRBD1. With 6 bases clipped from V and 8 bases from J, the junction kept 8 bases outside the gene matches. This CDR3 contains 14 residues. CDR1 is MDHEN, CDR2 SYDVKM, per germline.

The CDR3 region is CASRVFLEESYNSPLHF. CDR3 nucleotide sequence: TGTGCCAGCAGGGTTTTCTTAGAGGAATCCTATAATTCACCCCTCCACTTT. The chain recombines TRBV5-6 with TRBJ1-6, with unresolved D. Germline CDR1 and CDR2: SGHDT and YYEEEE. Trimming left V 5 bases short and J 1 base short, with 16 bases between. The CDR3 length is 17 residues. Supplemented by reference TRBV5-6 and TRBJ1-6, the full variable domain reads DAGVTQSPTHLIKTRGQQVTLRCSPKSGHDTVSWYQQALGQGPQFIFQYYEEEERQRGNFPDRFSGHQFPNYSSELNVNALLLGDSALYLCASRVFLEESYNSPLHFGNGTRLTVT.